This T cell receptor beta chain was found in a study of response to subunit inactivated influenza vaccine. This CDR3 is 19 amino acids long. Germline assignment: CDR1 LGHDT and CDR2 YNNKEL (reference sequence). V lost 0 bases and J 0 bases, leaving 15 bases between the germline ends. Using its own MiXCR run on the RT-PCR reads, TCRdb lists one record per CDR3 protein. This sample has about half a million distinct CDR3 sequences, with around 8% found just once. Many counts were recorded for this clonotype. The clonotype originates from a man between 50 and 69 years old who received an inactivated influenza vaccine. The chain employs TRBV3-1 and TRBJ1-6; D remains unclear. Specimen: PBMCs from blood, collected less than 30 months after vaccination. CDR3 amino acids: CASSQDLVQSSSYNSPLHF. CDR3 coding DNA: TGTGCCAGCAGCCAAGATTTAGTACAGTCGAGCTCCTATAATTCACCCCTCCACTTT.